The rows below give T cell receptor beta chains drawn from one sample of a study of CD8 T cells in ankylosing spondylitis. One entry per CDR3 protein, called by TCRdb with MiXCR from the 5' RACE reads. The repertoire includes around 300,000 distinct CDR3 sequences, roughly 20% of them detected once, and roughly 4% sits in the top ten. Sample: blood, either unsorted or a sorted T cell fraction (not recorded which). The receptors come from a female donor with ankylosing spondylitis or in good health (not recorded which). CDR3s include the opening cysteine and the closing phenylalanine or tryptophan. The order of the fields is V gene, J gene, D gene, clone size, CDR3 protein, CDR3 DNA. The D gene is left open where the match is weak. Clone size is stated in some rows and not others, as once, few, many or a class when expanded.

TRBV7-2	TRBJ1-2	-	-	CASSLARGGYTF	TGTGCCAGCAGCTTAGCCAGGGGCGGCTACACCTTC
TRBV9	TRBJ2-1	TRBD2	-	CASSVAGTSIPFF	TGTGCCAGCAGCGTCGCCGGGACTAGCATCCCGTTCTTC
TRBV3-1	TRBJ2-5	-	few	CASSLRPWGYQETQYF	TGTGCCAGCAGCCTCAGACCGTGGGGATACCAAGAGACCCAGTACTTC
TRBV10-2	TRBJ2-1	TRBD2	-	CASRLAGPLPYNEQFF	TGCGCCAGCAGGTTAGCGGGACCGTTACCCTACAATGAGCAGTTCTTC
TRBV11-2	TRBJ2-4	TRBD2	-	CASRGLAGRANIQYF	TGTGCCAGCAGAGGACTAGCGGGGCGCGCGAACATTCAGTACTTC
TRBV30	TRBJ2-5	-	-	CAWSELGETQYF	TGTGCCTGGAGTGAGCTGGGGGAGACCCAGTACTTC
TRBV20-1	TRBJ2-1	TRBD1	-	CSAREPGGEQFF	TGCAGTGCTAGAGAGCCAGGGGGTGAGCAGTTCTTC
TRBV6-5	TRBJ1-6	TRBD1	-	CASSYSGDRENNSPLHF	TGTGCCAGCAGTTACTCGGGGGACAGGGAGAATAATTCACCCCTCCACTTT
TRBV29-1	TRBJ2-5	TRBD2	few	CSASLAGVETQYF	TGCAGCGCCTCGCTAGCGGGAGTAGAGACCCAGTACTTC
TRBV6-2/TRBV6-3	TRBJ2-2	-	-	CASSRVIAEPTGELFF	TGTGCCAGCAGTAGGGTGATAGCGGAACCAACCGGGGAGCTGTTTTTT
TRBV7-2	TRBJ1-5	TRBD1	few	CASSPDRVHQPQHF	TGTGCCAGCAGCCCGGACAGGGTCCATCAGCCCCAGCATTTT
TRBV12-3/TRBV12-4	TRBJ1-1	-	many	CASILADTEAFF	TGTGCCAGCATCCTGGCGGACACTGAAGCTTTCTTT
TRBV9	TRBJ2-2	-	few	CASSVSSLHTGELFF	TGTGCCAGCAGCGTCTCTAGCTTACACACCGGGGAGCTGTTTTTT
TRBV12-3/TRBV12-4	TRBJ2-2	TRBD2	-	CASTWGGLNTGELFF	TGTGCCAGCACCTGGGGGGGACTGAACACCGGGGAGCTGTTTTTT
TRBV20-1	TRBJ2-6	-	few	CSASPGGAGANVLTF	TGCAGTGCTAGTCCGGGGGGCGCTGGGGCCAACGTCCTGACTTTC
TRBV7-9	TRBJ2-7	TRBD1	many	CASSRKGQISYEQYF	TGTGCCAGCAGCCGTAAGGGACAGATCTCCTACGAGCAGTACTTC
TRBV2	TRBJ2-4	-	few	CASSDRGAGKNIQYF	TGTGCCAGCAGTGATCGGGGGGCGGGCAAAAACATTCAGTACTTC
TRBV12-3/TRBV12-4	TRBJ1-6	-	-	CASRLTSSPLHF	TGTGCCAGCCGTCTGACAAGCTCACCCCTCCACTTT
TRBV20-1	TRBJ2-7	-	many	CSAYSEGGYEQYF	TGCAGTGCATATTCGGAAGGAGGCTACGAGCAGTACTTC
TRBV18	TRBJ2-7	TRBD1	-	CASSPGQGVSEQYF	TGTGCCAGCTCACCTGGACAGGGTGTAAGCGAGCAGTACTTC
TRBV29-1	TRBJ2-7	TRBD1	many	CSVDRTGGNEQYF	TGCAGCGTTGATAGGACAGGGGGCAACGAGCAGTACTTC
TRBV29-1	TRBJ2-1	-	many	CSVEAVKDNEQFF	TGCAGCGTTGAAGCCGTCAAAGACAATGAGCAGTTCTTC
TRBV20-1	TRBJ1-1	-	-	CSDRKGTSAFF	TGCAGTGATAGAAAAGGGACATCGGCTTTCTTT
TRBV12-3/TRBV12-4	TRBJ1-2	TRBD1	once	CASSFSFWTGGVYGYTF	TGTGCCAGCAGTTTCTCTTTTTGGACAGGGGGCGTATATGGCTACACCTTC
TRBV6-2/TRBV6-3	TRBJ2-4	-	-	CASSYPLNIQYF	TGTGCCAGCAGCTACCCCCTTAACATTCAGTACTTC
TRBV28	TRBJ2-7	-	many	CASSQILGTSGEQYF	TGTGCCAGCAGTCAAATTCTAGGGACCTCTGGAGAGCAGTACTTC
TRBV13	TRBJ1-5	-	-	CASSRGRYSNQPQHF	TGTGCCAGCAGCCGCGGACGGTATAGCAATCAGCCCCAGCATTTT